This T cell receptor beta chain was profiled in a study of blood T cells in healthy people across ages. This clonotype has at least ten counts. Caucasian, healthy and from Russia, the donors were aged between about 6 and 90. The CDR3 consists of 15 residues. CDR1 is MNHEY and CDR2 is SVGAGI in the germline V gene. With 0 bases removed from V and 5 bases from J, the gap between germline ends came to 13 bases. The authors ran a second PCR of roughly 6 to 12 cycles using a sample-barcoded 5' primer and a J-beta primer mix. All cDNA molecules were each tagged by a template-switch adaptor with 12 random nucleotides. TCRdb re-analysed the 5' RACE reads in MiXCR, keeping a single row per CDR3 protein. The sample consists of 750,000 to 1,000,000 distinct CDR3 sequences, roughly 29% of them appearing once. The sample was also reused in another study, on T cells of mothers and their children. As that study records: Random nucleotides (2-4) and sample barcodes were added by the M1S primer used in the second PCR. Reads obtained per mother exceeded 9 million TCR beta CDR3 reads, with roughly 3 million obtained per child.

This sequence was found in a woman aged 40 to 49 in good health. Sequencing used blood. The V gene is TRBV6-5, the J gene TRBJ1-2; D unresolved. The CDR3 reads CASSYSGKMGYGYTF. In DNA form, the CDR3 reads TGTGCCAGCAGTTACTCGGGAAAAATGGGTTATGGCTACACCTTC.